These 4 T cell receptor beta chains were sequenced from one sample in a study of blood T cells in healthy people across ages. The second PCR ran about 6 to 11 cycles with a sample-barcoded 5' primer and J-beta primers. TCRdb called the 5' RACE reads again in MiXCR, with one record for every CDR3 protein. The sample includes under 1,000,000 distinct CDR3 sequences, 46% of them seen just once. The sequencing sample was made of blood. Every receptor here comes from a man older than 75 in good health.

The chain has TRBV24-1 and TRBJ2-5, with D possibly matching TRBD2 (6 bases). Germline V gives CDR1 KGHDR, CDR2 SFDVKD. The V gene lost 4 bases and the J gene lost 11 bases, with 22 bases spanning the gap. The CDR3 consists of 15 residues. CDR3 region: CATSDQRVEVNEQYF. In DNA form, the CDR3 reads TGTGCCACCAGTGACCAGCGGGTGGAGGTCAATGAGCAGTACTTC.

This clonotype showed up just once. The chain links TRBV28 to TRBJ2-4; TRBD2 agrees at 7 bases. The CDR3 runs to 14 residues. Germline CDR1 MDHEN, CDR2 SYDVKM. The ends lost 7 bases at V and 2 bases at J; junction bases unmatched: 5. The CDR3 sequence: CASTTGGSKNIQYF. DNA of the CDR3: TGTGCCAGCACGACGGGAGGTTCCAAAAACATTCAGTACTTC.

The chain's CDR3 is CASSPVLQETQYF. The CDR3 DNA reads TGTGCCAGCAGCCCCGTTCTTCAAGAGACCCAGTACTTC. This chain joins TRBV7-2 and TRBJ2-5; D is unclear. With 5 bases removed from V and 2 bases from J, the gap between germline ends came to 9 bases. Looked up from germline, CDR1 is SGHTA and CDR2 is FQGNSA. This CDR3 has 13 amino acids. The complete variable domain, with remaining parts taken from reference TRBV7-2 and TRBJ2-5, reads GAGVSQSPSNKVTEKGKDVELRCDPISGHTALYWYRQSLGQGLEFLIYFQGNSAPDKSGLPSDRFSAERTGGSVSTLTIQRTQQEDSAVYLCASSPVLQETQYFGPGTRLLVL.

This clonotype was detected only a few times. The V gene is TRBV7-2, the J gene TRBJ2-7; D uncertain. Matching the DNA end better, TRBJ2-5 makes the J call doubtful. The germline V gene encodes CDR1 SGHTA and CDR2 FQGNSA. This CDR3 is built from 13 residues. CDR3 region: CASSLGDGKTQYF. CDR3 DNA sequence: TGTGCCAGCAGCTTAGGAGATGGAAAGACCCAGTACTTC.